This T cell receptor beta chain is drawn from a study of Ad26.COV2.S vaccination and SARS-CoV-2 variants. Study-wide results and limits: The breadth of spike-specific CD8+ and CD4+ T cell responses after vaccination was reportedly substantial.

Stated treatment: around 19 received Ad26.COV2.S at low or high dose, single or two shots; roughly 5 received placebo; per-sample allocation not given. At day 63 after the first vaccine or placebo injection, samples were drawn. In Boston, an adult donor aged 18-55 years took part. Spike of the Wuhan-strain SARS-CoV-2 was expressed by an Ad26 vector, which formed the vaccine. The assay was immunoSEQ multiplex PCR, and TCRdb's table has in-frame clones only and misses some. Among approximately 300,000 clones listed, approximately 86% were seen once. The germline V gene encodes CDR1 LNHDA and CDR2 SQIVND (reference sequence). The CDR3 runs to 16 residues. The V and J ends lost 5 bases and 2 bases, in that order; junction bases with no gene match: 6. Of note for this clone: The antigen remains unidentified.

The sample was peripheral blood, taken in a trial of Ad26.COV2.S vaccine versus placebo. The TCR was taken from a person aged 18 to 59 who received the Ad26.COV2.S COVID-19 vaccine or a placebo. V is TRBV19 and J is TRBJ1-6, with 7 bases aligning to TRBD1. The CDR3: CASSLTGITYNSPLHF. The CDR3 DNA reads TGTGCCAGTAGTTTGACAGGGATCACCTATAATTCACCCCTCCACTTT.